The 29 T cell receptor beta chains below all came from one sample that was sequenced in a study of CD8+CD57+ T cells in acquired aplastic anemia. Genomic DNA, serving as template, underwent TCR beta VDJ and CDR3 profiling. TCRdb used MiXCR to reprocess the reads, holding one entry per CDR3 protein. This table has around 400,000 distinct CDR3 sequences, under 80% appearing once. The specimen sequenced was sorted CD4+, CD8+, or CD8+CD57+ T cells (not recorded which) from PBMCs. These TCRs come from a human donor in good health, serving as a control.

This clonotype has a count of ten or more. V usage is TRBV6-1 and J usage is TRBJ1-1; no firm D call. The V end lost 7 bases, the J end lost 1 base, and 4 bases lay between the germline ends. Germline values: CDR1 MNHNS, CDR2 SASEGT. The CDR3 has 11 residues. The CDR3: CASKGNTEAFF. In DNA, the CDR3 is TGTGCCAGCAAGGGGAACACTGAAGCTTTCTTT.

J is TRBJ2-5 and V is TRBV7-2; a possible D gene is TRBD2 (5 bases). The length of the CDR3 is 15 residues. Trimming took off 5 bases at V and 14 bases at J, with 27 bases between the two ends. Looked up from germline, CDR1 is SGHTA and CDR2 is FQGNSA. The CDR3 DNA is TGTGCCAGCAGCGACCGCGGCAGGAGGCGAAAGACCATATACTTC. It translates to CASSDRGRRRKTIYF.

This clonotype was detected once. The chain is built from TRBV7-2 and TRBJ2-2; no definite D call. Trimming cost V 0 bases and J 2 bases, with 13 bases left between them. This CDR3 comprises 17 residues. Germline V CDR1 and CDR2: SGHTA, FQGNSA. The CDR3 DNA reads as TGTGCCAGCAGCTTAGCGGTGGGTTCACAAAACACCGGGGAGCTGTTTTTT. Residues: CASSLAVGSQNTGELFF.

The sample holds many counts of this clonotype. CDR3: CASSLGLVAGGSYEQYF. The DNA for the CDR3 is TGTGCCAGCAGCTTAGGCCTAGTAGCGGGGGGGAGCTACGAGCAGTACTTC. The chain recombines TRBV7-2 with TRBJ2-7; 11 positions match TRBD2. Germline lookup yields CDR1 SGHTA and CDR2 FQGNSA. The CDR3 length is 17 residues. V lost 1 base, J lost 3 bases, and 8 bases stayed unmatched.

The chain is built from TRBV20-1 and TRBJ1-6; no clear D gene. CDR1 and CDR2 from the germline V gene are DFQATT and SNEGSKA (reference sequence). The CDR3 consists of 14 residues. V shed 3 bases and J shed 14 bases, with 20 bases lying between them. The CDR3 nucleotides are TGCAGTGCTAGGGTGCTGCCAAAGGGTGGGGCCCTCCACTTT. Translation: CSARVLPKGGALHF.

In its sample, this clonotype was seen many times. This chain links TRBV19 with TRBJ1-5; unclear D gene. V was clipped by 1 base and J by 4 bases, with 17 bases between them. Germline V gives CDR1 LNHDA, CDR2 SQIVND (reference sequence). CDR3 size: 17 residues. CDR3 amino acids: CASSIGQVVTGNQPQHF. The CDR3 bases are TGTGCCAGTAGTATAGGCCAGGTCGTTACCGGGAATCAGCCCCAGCATTTT.

This rearrangement joins TRBV20-1 to TRBJ1-6; no reliable D call. Germline V gene lookup returns CDR1 DFQATT and CDR2 SNEGSKA (reference sequence). There are 13 residues in the CDR3. Trimming removed 3 bases at V and 7 bases at J, with 10 bases between. As DNA, the CDR3 is TGCAGTGCTAGTAGTGCCCCCAATTCACCCCTCCACTTT. Translating it yields CSASSAPNSPLHF.

This clonotype has just a few counts. This sequence joins TRBV2 and TRBJ1-2, with TRBD1 matching over 11 bases. Germline CDR1 SNHLY, CDR2 FYNNEI. J lost 3 bases, V lost 8 bases, and 8 bases had no gene match. The CDR3 sequence is 15 residues long. The CDR3 DNA is TGTGCCAGCGTCGCCGGGACAGGGGGAGACTATGGCTACACCTTC. This codes for CASVAGTGGDYGYTF.

This clonotype was detected ten times or more. The gene calls are TRBV11-3 and TRBJ2-2, with D perhaps matching TRBD2 (5 bases). Germline V lookup: CDR1 SGHNT, CDR2 YENEEA. V dropped 5 bases and J dropped 7 bases, with 11 bases sitting between them. CDR3 length: 13 amino acids. The DNA for the CDR3 is TGTGCCAGCAGCCCAGACGGAGGCGGGGAGCTGTTTTTT. Translation gives CASSPDGGGELFF.

Concerning this clonotype itself: This may come from a read error, since a much larger clone is one base off. V usage is TRBV5-1 and J usage is TRBJ2-5, with 7 bases fitting TRBD1. CDR3 length equals 16 residues. With V trimmed by 7 bases and J by 5 bases, 17 bases remained unmatched. From germline, CDR1 is SGHRS and CDR2 YFSETQ. CDR3 in DNA: TGCGCCAGCGGCTATGACAGGGCCGGGTTGGCGGAGACCCAGTACTTC. As protein: CASGYDRAGLAETQYF.

This clonotype was detected many times. The chain is built from TRBV20-1 and TRBJ1-2; 7 bases agree with TRBD1. With V trimmed by 6 bases and J by 4 bases, 11 bases remained unmatched. There are 14 residues in the CDR3. Germline V gene lookup returns CDR1 DFQATT and CDR2 SNEGSKA (reference sequence). CDR3 loop: CSAEGRQGTYGYTF. CDR3 bases: TGCAGTGCGGAGGGGCGACAGGGTACCTATGGCTACACCTTC.

As DNA, the CDR3 is TGTGCCAGCAGTTTCAGGGACCGGATGAACACTGAAGCTTTCTTT. This translates into CASSFRDRMNTEAFF. The rearrangement uses TRBV12-3 or TRBV12-4 and TRBJ1-1; possibly TRBD1 for D (5 bases). The ends were cut back, 3 bases at V and 0 bases at J, with 11 bases in the middle. CDR3 size: 15 residues.

The genes are TRBV7-3 and TRBJ1-2; perhaps TRBD1 as D (6 bases). Germline V gene sequence: CDR1 SGHTA, CDR2 FQGTGA. This CDR3 comprises 16 residues. Trimming took 1 base from V and 10 from J, leaving 22 bases between them. In DNA form, the CDR3 reads TGTGCCAGCAGCTTAAGTGGGGGCTATAATTCACCCCTCTACACCTTC. It specifies CASSLSGGYNSPLYTF.

J is TRBJ1-1 and V is TRBV5-1; D call uncertain. CDR3 length: 16 amino acids. Germline CDR1 SGHRS, CDR2 YFSETQ. The ends were cut back, 5 bases at V and 1 base at J, with 18 bases in the middle. The CDR3 DNA reads as TGCGCCAGCAGGCTTTACGAGACCTATAAGAACACTGAAGCTTTCTTT. This sequence encodes CASRLYETYKNTEAFF.

For this clonotype: One end of the junction varies from germline; a read error may be responsible. This chain joins TRBV7-4 and TRBJ2-2; D remains ambiguous. Germline values: CDR1 SGHVT, CDR2 SQSDAQ. The CDR3 extends over 14 amino acids. CDR3 residues: CASSSTAYQETLYF. In nucleotides, the CDR3 is TGTGCCAGCAGCTCGACCGCGTACCAAGAGACCCTGTACTTT.

This clonotype was counted many times. J is TRBJ2-3 and V is TRBV7-2; D unresolved. The V gene lost 3 bases and the J gene lost 4 bases, with 14 bases spanning the gap. CDR1 and CDR2 from the germline V gene are SGHTA and FQGNSA. The CDR3 contains 15 residues. CDR3 protein: CASSLKSSGSDTQYF. As DNA, the CDR3 is TGTGCCAGCAGCTTGAAGTCGTCTGGTTCAGATACGCAGTATTTT.

As concerns this clonotype: The CDR3 carries no conserved terminal phenylalanine or tryptophan, so it likely arises from a read error. This chain connects TRBV7-2 to TRBJ1-5; a weak D match, TRBD1 (5 bases). The CDR3 is 14 residues long. V lost 9 bases to trimming and J lost 2 bases, with 14 bases between them. The V gene's germline CDR1 is SGHTA and CDR2 FQGNSA. This CDR3 is CASSGGIRNQPQHL. DNA for the CDR3: TGTGCCAGTAGCGGGGGGATCCGCAATCAGCCCCAGCATCTT.

This clonotype has a count of ten or more. The V gene is TRBV6-2 or TRBV6-3, the J gene TRBJ2-7, with D uncertain. The germline V and J ends were trimmed by 6 bases and 0 bases, with 12 bases remaining between them. Germline V gene sequence: CDR1 MNHEY, CDR2 SVGEGT. CDR3 length equals 14 residues. The CDR3 DNA reads TGTGCCAGCAGCTTATTGAGAAGCTCCTACGAGCAGTACTTC. Amino acid sequence: CASSLLRSSYEQYF.

The sample holds a few counts of this clonotype. This chain uses TRBV24-1 with TRBJ2-5; D is perhaps TRBD2 (6 bases). With 9 bases removed from V and 1 base from J, the gap between germline ends came to 11 bases. Looked up from germline, CDR1 is KGHDR and CDR2 is SFDVKD. The CDR3 contains 13 residues. The CDR3 protein is CATSGGVQETQYF. For the CDR3, the DNA is TGTGCCACCTCGGGCGGGGTCCAAGAGACCCAGTACTTC.

At least ten counts were recorded for this clonotype. The CDR3 DNA follows: TGTGCCAGCAGTCTGGACGTGGGCGCTGAAGCTTTCTTT. Encoded protein: CASSLDVGAEAFF. J is TRBJ1-1 and V is TRBV12-3 or TRBV12-4, with unresolved D. The germline V and J ends were trimmed by 5 bases and 6 bases, with 13 bases remaining between them. CDR3 size: 13 residues.

The V gene is TRBV5-4, the J gene TRBJ2-1; no firm D call. CDR3 length equals 12 residues. Trimming pared 0 bases from V and 7 bases from J, leaving 5 bases between. The germline CDR1 and CDR2 sequences are SGHNT and YYREEE (reference sequence). The CDR3 region is CASSLDRNEQFF. In DNA form, the CDR3 reads TGTGCCAGCAGCTTGGATAGGAATGAGCAGTTCTTC.

This clonotype was found many times. V and J are TRBV12-3 or TRBV12-4 and TRBJ1-6; D is possibly TRBD1 (6 bases). This CDR3 has 15 amino acids. Trimming cost V 6 bases and J 7 bases, with 16 bases left between them. CDR3 sequence reads: CASRGASGQNSPLHF. DNA for the CDR3: TGTGCCAGCAGGGGGGCCTCAGGGCAAAATTCACCCCTCCACTTT.

The chain carries TRBV20-1 and TRBJ1-2, with a possible D match to TRBD1 (6 bases). V was trimmed by 1 base and J by 6 bases, leaving 21 bases between them. Germline CDR1 DFQATT, CDR2 SNEGSKA (reference sequence). The CDR3 runs 16 residues. The CDR3 sequence: CSARVAGDVRSHGYTF. The CDR3 DNA sequence: TGCAGTGCTAGAGTGGCAGGGGACGTTAGATCCCATGGCTACACCTTC.

The count of this clonotype is one. The V gene is TRBV7-2, the J gene TRBJ2-3; 8 positions match TRBD1. With V trimmed by 4 bases and J by 7 bases, 16 bases remained unmatched. The CDR3 spans 17 residues. The germline V gene encodes CDR1 SGHTA and CDR2 FQGNSA. The CDR3 coding sequence is TGTGCCAGCAGCTCCGGACAGGGCTCAGATACGCAGTATACGCAGTATTTT. Translation gives CASSSGQGSDTQYTQYF.

The J gene is TRBJ2-5, the V gene TRBV20-1, with no clear D. The CDR3 is made up of 10 amino acids. CDR1 and CDR2 from the germline V gene are DFQATT and SNEGSKA (reference sequence). The ends were cut back, 5 bases at V and 2 bases at J, with 3 bases in the middle. The CDR3 DNA follows: TGCAGTGCTCGTCAAGAGACCCAGTACTTC. Translation gives CSARQETQYF.

The chain couples TRBV5-4 to TRBJ1-2, with D possibly matching TRBD1 (6 bases). V was pared by 2 bases and J by 8 bases, with 16 bases between. This CDR3 spans 14 amino acids. Germline-derived CDR1 and CDR2 are SGHNT and YYREEE (reference sequence). For the CDR3, the DNA is TGTGCCAGCAGCTTAGAGGCAGGGGCTCGGGGCTACACCTTC. It codes for CASSLEAGARGYTF.

The chain joins TRBV20-1 to TRBJ1-2, with 8 bases aligning to TRBD1. V shed 0 bases and J 4 bases; nucleotides not matched to a gene: 4. In germline, CDR1 is DFQATT, CDR2 SNEGSKA (reference sequence). CDR3 length: 14 residues. CDR3 loop: CSARDRTGTYGYTF. CDR3 in DNA: TGCAGTGCTAGAGATCGGACAGGGACCTATGGCTACACCTTC.

The V gene is TRBV9, the J gene TRBJ1-2; D is perhaps TRBD1 (5 bases). Trimming stripped 4 bases from V and 4 bases from J, with 14 bases between. Germline-derived CDR1 and CDR2 are SGDLS and YYNGEE. There are 14 residues in the CDR3. The CDR3 is CASSWDPGSYGYTF. The CDR3 DNA reads TGTGCCAGCAGCTGGGACCCCGGGAGCTATGGCTACACCTTC.

This clonotype was detected ten times or more. The chain carries TRBV6-5 and TRBJ1-2, with D unresolved. Germline V CDR1 and CDR2: MNHEY, SVGAGI. The V end lost 6 bases, the J end lost 8 bases, and 22 bases lay between the germline ends. This CDR3 has 15 residues. The CDR3 loop is CASSSPRRWDIGYTF. CDR3 bases: TGTGCCAGCAGCTCACCAAGGAGGTGGGATATCGGCTACACCTTC.